Many counts were recorded for the clone carrying this T cell receptor beta chain. The antigen is not known. The data belong to a study of metastatic and nonmetastatic thyroid tumors. Study as a whole: It was across blood and tumor or nodule tissue from malignant and benign thyroid patients that repertoires were compared. Study-level findings and limits: The reported finding was significantly higher TCR beta diversity in malignant thyroid tumors relative to benign nodules, in blood and tumor.

Prior to thyroid surgery, none of the patients had received any treatment. Germline CDR1 and CDR2: SGHDT and YYEEEE. The germline V and J ends were trimmed by 0 bases and 8 bases, with 14 bases remaining between them. This CDR3 is built from 14 residues. Original processing notes: It was from CDR3 differences across clinicopathological groups that a distant-metastasis classifier for papillary thyroid cancer was built. TCRdb redid the clone calls on the PCR reads using MiXCR. The V and J calls here are based on TCRdb, not the publication. This repertoire shows about 47,000 clones, about 22% found once; its top ten account for more than 3%.

This rearrangement joins TRBV5-6 to TRBJ1-2; D is undetermined. Sequenced: blood. The receptor was isolated from a male donor with papillary thyroid cancer or a benign thyroid nodule (not recorded which). Some clones in this sample may be carry-over from other donors' samples. As DNA, the CDR3 is TGTGCCAGCAGCTTGGCCGGCAGGAGGTTAGGCTACACCTTC. It encodes CASSLAGRRLGYTF.